This TCR beta chain appears in the sequencing data of a study of cytomegalovirus exposure and HLA in healthy donors. The CDR3 extends over 14 amino acids. Germline values: CDR1 SQVTM, CDR2 ANQGSEA. V lost 3 bases and J lost 7, with 18 bases in between. The donors were part of the validation cohort, which consisted of more than 90 subjects and was separate from the first cohort of 670 or so subjects. The repertoire was sequenced with immunoSEQ multiplex PCR; TCRdb's copy has only in-frame clones and lacks some. This table holds roughly 130,000 clones, more than 70% found once. This chain uses TRBV29-1 with TRBJ1-2; D is uncertain. This TCR derives from a man in his thirties or forties in good health and CMV-seronegative. The sequenced material came from PBMCs. As DNA, the CDR3 is TGCAGCGTTGATGAGGGCAGGCGGATAGGTGGCTACACCTTC. The encoded protein is CSVDEGRRIGGYTF.